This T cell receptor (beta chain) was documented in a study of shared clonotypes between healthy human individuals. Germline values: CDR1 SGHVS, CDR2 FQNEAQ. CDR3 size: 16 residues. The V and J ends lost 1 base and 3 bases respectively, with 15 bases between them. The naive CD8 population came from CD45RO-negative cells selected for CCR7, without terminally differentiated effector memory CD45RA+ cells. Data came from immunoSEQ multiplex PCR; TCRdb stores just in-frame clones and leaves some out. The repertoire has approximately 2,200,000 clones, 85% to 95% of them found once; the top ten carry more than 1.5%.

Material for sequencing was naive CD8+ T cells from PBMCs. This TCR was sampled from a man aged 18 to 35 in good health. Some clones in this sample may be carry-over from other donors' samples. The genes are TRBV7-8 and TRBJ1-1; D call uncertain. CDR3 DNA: TGTGCCAGCAGCTTAGAGACGGAAGGTCGATACACTGAAGCTTTCTTT. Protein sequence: CASSLETEGRYTEAFF. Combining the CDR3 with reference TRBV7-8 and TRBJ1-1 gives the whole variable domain GAGVSQSPRYKVAKRGQDVALRCDPISGHVSLFWYQQALGQGPEFLTYFQNEAQLDKSGLPSDRFFAERPEGSVSTLKIQRTQQEDSAVYLCASSLETEGRYTEAFFGQGTRLTVV.